This TCR beta chain was sequenced during a study of cytomegalovirus exposure and HLA in healthy donors. CDR3 length: 17 residues. CDR1 SGHTA and CDR2 FQGTGA come from the germline V gene. The V end lost 6 bases, the J end lost 4 bases, and 21 bases lay between the germline ends. On this clone itself: The target antigen is unknown.

Overall study results and limits: Sequencing artifact likely explains a cluster of highly shared sequence variants. The study assumed roughly uniform donor sequencing depth for presence/absence analyses. The authors confirmed in vitro that a few CMV-associated chains were specific for CMV antigens. As was reported, the classifier diagnosed cytomegalovirus status with high specificity and sensitivity.

Researchers ran the PCR with 60 Vbeta and 13 Jbeta primers. The protocol was immunoSEQ multiplex PCR, while the TCRdb copy is restricted to in-frame clones and leaves out a portion. The sample records about 81,000 clones, just over 75% being singletons. The V call is TRBV7-3, the J call TRBJ2-2; D unresolved. Sequenced sample: PBMCs. The receptor comes from a man aged 50-59 years in good health and CMV-seropositive. In DNA form, the CDR3 reads TGTGCCAGCAGTCTACTCGGCCGTAGAGGTTCCACCGGGGAGCTGTTTTTT. It specifies CASSLLGRRGSTGELFF.